The source of this TCR beta chain is a study of blood T cell repertoires in COVID-19. As for the study in general: T cells, B-cell-depleted T cells, or PBMCs supplied cDNA or gDNA.

In the source study's methods: Reference gene primers were amplified, and this amplification served to estimate nucleated cell counts. Method: immunoSEQ multiplex PCR; TCRdb's copy keeps in-frame clones and lacks some. V and J calls and clone size are copied from that table; D and trimming were computed from the DNA. The table has approximately 350,000 clones, roughly 90% seen once; the top ten hold more than 1%. Sequences were obtained from peripheral blood. The TCR was taken from a man aged 35 to 55 with acute or convalescent COVID-19.

CDR3 nucleotides: TGTGCCAGCAGTCCGACGGGACAGAAAAACATTCAGTACTTC. This translates into CASSPTGQKNIQYF. The chain carries TRBV9 and TRBJ2-4, with TRBD1 matching over 7 bases. This CDR3 spans 14 amino acids. Germline CDR1 is SGDLS and CDR2 is YYNGEE. V trimming: 5 bases; J trimming: 4 bases; junction bases outside the gene matches: 6.